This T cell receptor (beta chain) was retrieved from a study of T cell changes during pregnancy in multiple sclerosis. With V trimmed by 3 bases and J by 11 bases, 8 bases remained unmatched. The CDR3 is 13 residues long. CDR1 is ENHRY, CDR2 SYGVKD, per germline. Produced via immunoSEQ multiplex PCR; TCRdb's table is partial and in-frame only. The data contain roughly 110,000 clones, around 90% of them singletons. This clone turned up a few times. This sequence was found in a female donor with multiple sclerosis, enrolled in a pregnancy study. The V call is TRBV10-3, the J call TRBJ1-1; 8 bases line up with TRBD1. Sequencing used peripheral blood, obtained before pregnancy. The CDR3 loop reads CAISDIQGEIAFF. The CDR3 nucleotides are TGTGCCATCAGTGATATACAGGGGGAGATCGCTTTCTTT.